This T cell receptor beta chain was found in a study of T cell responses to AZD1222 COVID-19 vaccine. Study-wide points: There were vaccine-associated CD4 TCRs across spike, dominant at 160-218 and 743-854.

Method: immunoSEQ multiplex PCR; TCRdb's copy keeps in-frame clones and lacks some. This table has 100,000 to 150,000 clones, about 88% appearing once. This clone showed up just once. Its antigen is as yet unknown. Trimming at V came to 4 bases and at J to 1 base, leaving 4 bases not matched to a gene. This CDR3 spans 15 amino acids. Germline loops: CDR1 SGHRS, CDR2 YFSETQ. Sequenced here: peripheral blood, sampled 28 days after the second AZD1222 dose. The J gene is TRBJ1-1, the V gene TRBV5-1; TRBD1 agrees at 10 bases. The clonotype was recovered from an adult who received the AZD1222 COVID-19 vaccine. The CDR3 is CASSLRQGANTEAFF. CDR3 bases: TGCGCCAGCAGCCTTAGACAGGGGGCGAACACTGAAGCTTTCTTT.